Sequencing of this T cell receptor beta chain was carried out in a study of cytomegalovirus exposure and HLA in healthy donors. The PCR made use of 60 Vbeta and 13 Jbeta primers. The method was immunoSEQ multiplex PCR; TCRdb's version includes in-frame clones alone and lacks a portion of them. The table records tens of thousands of clones, about 77% of them present only once. Per germline, CDR1 LNHDA and CDR2 SQIVND (reference sequence). V was trimmed by 6 bases and J by 6 bases, leaving 15 bases between them. The CDR3 extends over 14 amino acids. The receptor's source is a male donor in good health and CMV-seropositive. V usage is TRBV19 and J usage is TRBJ1-5, with D perhaps matching TRBD1 (6 bases). Input material: PBMCs. CDR3 coding DNA: TGTGCCAGTAGAACCAGGGGAGGGAGTCAGCCCCAGCATTTT. Amino acid sequence: CASRTRGGSQPQHF.